The text below deals with one T cell receptor beta chain. Its antigen is undetermined. The CDR3 sequence is 13 residues long. The V end lost 8 bases, the J end lost 5 bases, and 14 bases lay between the germline ends. Looked up from germline, CDR1 is LNHNV and CDR2 is YYDKDF (reference sequence). The PCR ran on 60 Vbeta and 13 Jbeta primers. Original processing methods: A follow-up analysis tallied 70 million to 80 million unique TCR beta chains, roughly 11 million shared. The assay was immunoSEQ multiplex PCR, and TCRdb's table has in-frame clones only and misses some. D and trimming come from the DNA, and the V and J calls and clone size come from that table. The repertoire table contains about 140,000 clones. This sample stems from a study of cytomegalovirus exposure and HLA in healthy donors. As for the study in general: A data release that came early held roughly 90 million unique TCRs from HLA-typed donors.

The study's findings and limits: In an earlier analysis, productive rearrangement rates for most beta V segments clustered near 87% or 30%. There were some public TCRs occurring in many donors, but most TCR sequences were rare.

The sequence was obtained from a male donor in good health and CMV-seronegative. The chain is built from TRBV15 and TRBJ2-3, with D possibly being TRBD2 (5 bases). The specimen sequenced was PBMCs. CDR3 DNA: TGTGCCACCGAGGGAATTGAGGGAGATACGCAGTATTTT. Its translation is CATEGIEGDTQYF.